One T cell receptor beta chain is described in this entry. Antigen: not known. Peripheral blood samples and lesional scalp punch biopsies were obtained from alopecia areata patients. The sample originates from a study of CD8+ T cells in alopecia areata. CDR1 and CDR2 from the germline V gene are SGHAT and FQNNGV. The CDR3 spans 14 residues. V lost 3 bases and J lost 0, with 7 bases in between. After isolation, RNA underwent reverse transcription to generate cDNA as the sequencing template. Repertoires were generated with immunoSEQ multiplex PCR, while TCRdb's copy carries only in-frame clones and drops some. In the table there are under 75,000 clones, 40% to 50% of which are singletons. General study findings and limits: Affected lesional scalp, above all in alopecia totalis/universalis, was more clonal than normal scalp.

This receptor was taken from a human donor with alopecia areata. Sequences were derived from CD8+ T cells sorted from blood, sampled at week 0. The gene calls are TRBV11-2 and TRBJ2-3, with a weak D call TRBD2 (6 bases). The CDR3 bases are TGTGCCAGCAGCTTTGCGGGGAGCACAGATACGCAGTATTTT. It is translated as CASSFAGSTDTQYF.